The 24 T cell receptor beta chains listed next were all sequenced from one sample in a study of T cells in Graves' hyperthyroidism and ophthalmopathy. There were TCR beta CDR3 regions amplified from RNA transcripts. Using the HTBI primer set, a first-round RT-PCR was run on the TCR CDR3. MiXCR, run by TCRdb on the multiplex PCR reads, gives a single entry per CDR3 protein. The table includes more than 300,000 distinct CDR3 sequences, 11% to 15% detected once. The source material was blood. The receptors were gathered from a woman aged 55-70 years with Graves' hyperthyroidism.

In regard to this clonotype: This is likely a read error, given that the CDR3 carries no conserved phenylalanine or tryptophan at its end. V usage is TRBV6-2 or TRBV6-3 and J usage is TRBJ2-5; D ambiguous. The CDR3 is 13 residues long. Germline V gene sequence: CDR1 MNHEY, CDR2 SVGEGT. Trimming shortened V by 5 bases and J by 5 bases, and 12 bases separated the two germline ends. The CDR3 loop is CASSIGRRETQYL. CDR3 bases: TGTGCCAGCAGTATTGGGCGGCGGGAGACCCAGTACCTC.

This clonotype was counted ten times or more. The genes are TRBV5-1 and TRBJ2-7; D is ambiguous. Trimming pared 2 bases from V and 6 bases from J, leaving 15 bases between. Looked up from germline, CDR1 is SGHRS and CDR2 is YFSETQ. The CDR3 totals 14 residues. Written as DNA, the CDR3 is TGCGCCAGCAGCTTTGAGTACGTGTTACGCGAGCAGTACTTC. Protein product: CASSFEYVLREQYF.

This clonotype turned up a few times. The genes are TRBV19 and TRBJ2-1; 10 positions match TRBD1. V gave up 1 base and J gave up 4 bases; unmatched junction bases: 1. CDR1 is LNHDA, CDR2 SQIVND, per germline (reference sequence). The CDR3 loop spans 15 amino acids. CDR3 sequence reads: CASSIGTGGYNEQFF. DNA of the CDR3: TGTGCCAGTAGTATAGGGACAGGGGGTTACAATGAGCAGTTCTTC.

The sample holds many counts of this clonotype. The chain combines TRBV25-1 with TRBJ2-3, with a tentative D call TRBD2 (5 bases). Per germline, CDR1 MGHDK and CDR2 SYGVNS. This CDR3 comprises 15 residues. V lost 4 bases to trimming and J lost 4 bases, with 15 bases between them. CDR3 sequence reads: CASSAPGSWADTQYF. In DNA form, the CDR3 reads TGTGCCAGCAGTGCCCCGGGGAGTTGGGCAGATACGCAGTATTTT.

In its sample, this clonotype was seen many times. The rearrangement links TRBV5-6 to TRBJ2-5; TRBD2 agrees at 13 bases. The CDR3 extends over 17 amino acids. V gave up 0 bases and J gave up 10 bases; unmatched junction bases: 12. In germline, CDR1 is SGHDT, CDR2 YYEEEE. The CDR3 spells CASSLGAPGLAGRVQYF. The CDR3 bases are TGTGCCAGCAGCTTGGGAGCCCCGGGACTAGCGGGAAGGGTCCAGTACTTC.

This clonotype was counted ten times or more. This chain connects TRBV11-3 to TRBJ2-1; TRBD2 agrees at 8 bases. Germline V gene data show CDR1 as SGHNT and CDR2 as YENEEA. The CDR3 loop spans 17 amino acids. V was clipped by 4 bases and J by 2 bases; unmatched bases: 10. The CDR3 nucleotides are TGTGCCAGCAGCTCCCCCCTAAAAGCGGGAGCCTACAATGAGCAGTTCTTC. Translating it yields CASSSPLKAGAYNEQFF. Complete variable domain (other parts from reference TRBV11-3 and TRBJ2-1): EAGVVQSPRYKIIEKKQPVAFWCNPISGHNTLYWYLQNLGQGPELLIRYENEEAVDDSQLPKDRFSAERLKGVDSTLKIQPAELGDSAVYLCASSSPLKAGAYNEQFFGPGTRLTVL.

The V call is TRBV18, the J call TRBJ2-1, with D perhaps TRBD2 (5 bases). V lost 2 bases, J lost 0 bases, and 14 bases lay in between. This CDR3 has 17 residues. Germline V CDR1 and CDR2: KGHSH, LQKENI. The DNA for the CDR3 is TGTGCCAGCTCACCAACCCCAAGCGGACCCTCCTACAATGAGCAGTTCTTC. Translating it yields CASSPTPSGPSYNEQFF.

V usage is TRBV4-1 and J usage is TRBJ1-4; D unresolved. CDR3 length equals 17 residues. Trimming removed 0 bases from V and 0 bases from J, with 11 bases in between. In germline, CDR1 is MGHRA, CDR2 YSYEKL. The CDR3 loop reads CASSQDWLQATNEKLFF. CDR3 nucleotides: TGCGCCAGCAGCCAAGACTGGTTGCAGGCAACTAATGAAAAACTGTTTTTT.

This chain joins TRBV29-1 and TRBJ2-5, with 8 bases matching TRBD2. The CDR3 extends over 14 amino acids. CDR1 SQVTM and CDR2 ANQGSEA come from the germline V gene. The J segment lost 4 bases and the V segment lost 0 bases, leaving 4 bases of the junction unmatched. The CDR3: CSVEDPGTRETQYF. Written as DNA, the CDR3 is TGCAGCGTTGAAGACCCCGGGACTAGAGAGACCCAGTACTTC.

The table lists this clonotype with many counts. This rearrangement joins TRBV24-1 to TRBJ2-1, with D possibly being TRBD2 (5 bases). The CDR3 spans 13 residues. Trimming removed 1 base at V and 8 bases at J, with 8 bases between. Germline V lookup: CDR1 KGHDR, CDR2 SFDVKD. The DNA of the CDR3 is TGTGCCACCAGTGATTTCCAGGACTATGAGCAGTTCTTC. This codes for CATSDFQDYEQFF.

As for this clonotype: The CDR3 ends on some other residue instead of the conserved phenylalanine or tryptophan, so this is likely a read error. The rearrangement links TRBV24-1 to TRBJ1-1, with a possible D match to TRBD1 (5 bases). Germline CDR1 KGHDR, CDR2 SFDVKD. Trimming cost V 7 bases and J 2 bases, with 10 bases left between them. The length of the CDR3 is 13 residues. This CDR3 is CATRDSVNTEAFL. CDR3 DNA sequence: TGTGCCACCAGAGACAGCGTTAACACTGAAGCTTTCCTT.

V usage is TRBV30 and J usage is TRBJ2-5; 7 bases agree with TRBD2. There are 16 residues in the CDR3. V gave up 1 base and J gave up 4 bases; unmatched junction bases: 12. Germline V gene data show CDR1 as GTSNPN and CDR2 as SVGIG (reference sequence). The CDR3 DNA follows: TGTGCCTGGAGTGACCTAGCGGCCTCGCGTTCAGAGACCCAGTACTTC. Its translation: CAWSDLAASRSETQYF.

The rearrangement links TRBV11-3 to TRBJ1-1; D is undetermined. This CDR3 comprises 13 residues. The germline V gene has CDR1 SGHNT and CDR2 YENEEA. Trimming removed 5 bases at V and 7 bases at J, with 14 bases between. This chain's CDR3 is CASSPRRTDEAFF. The CDR3 nucleotides are TGTGCCAGCAGCCCTAGACGCACCGATGAAGCTTTCTTT.

This clonotype was detected many times. The gene calls are TRBV7-2 and TRBJ2-7, with a possible D match to TRBD1 (5 bases). Germline CDR1 and CDR2: SGHTA and FQGNSA. Trimming took 6 bases from V and 4 from J, leaving 13 bases between them. This CDR3 is 13 amino acids long. CDR3 DNA sequence: TGTGCCAGCAGTCGATCAGGGCGATACGAGCAGTACTTC. This translates into CASSRSGRYEQYF.

The chain carries TRBV19 and TRBJ1-3, with 9 bases fitting TRBD1. The V segment lost 7 bases and the J segment 3 bases; nucleotides outside the gene matches: 4. The CDR3 runs 14 residues. Germline CDR1 is LNHDA and CDR2 is SQIVND (reference sequence). The CDR3 sequence is CASTPTGGGNTIYF. CDR3 DNA sequence: TGTGCCAGTACCCCGACAGGGGGTGGAAACACCATATATTTT.

This clonotype showed up just a few times. V gene TRBV10-2 combines with J gene TRBJ1-1; a weak D match, TRBD1 (5 bases). CDR1 is WSHSY and CDR2 is SAAADI in the germline V gene. The CDR3 covers 12 residues. V lost 9 bases and J lost 11, with 19 bases in between. The CDR3 reads CASRDPRSGAFF. DNA of the CDR3: TGCGCCAGTAGGGACCCCCGCTCGGGGGCTTTCTTT.

This clonotype was seen once. The chain links TRBV27 to TRBJ2-5, with 8 positions matching TRBD2. The CDR3 runs 17 residues. The V and J ends lost 4 bases and 5 bases, in that order; junction bases with no gene match: 15. The germline V gene has CDR1 MNHEY and CDR2 SMNVEV (reference sequence). DNA for the CDR3: TGTGCCAGCAGTTCCATCAGTACTAGCGGAGGGGGGGAGACCCAGTACTTC. Its protein product is CASSSISTSGGGETQYF.

This clonotype came up many times. The CDR3 loop is CATSDLDLPYNEQFF. For the CDR3, the DNA is TGTGCCACCAGTGATTTGGACCTCCCCTACAATGAGCAGTTCTTC. The chain has TRBV24-1 and TRBJ2-1; D gene ambiguous. The CDR3 is 15 residues long. Germline CDR1 reads KGHDR; CDR2 reads SFDVKD. V was shortened by 0 bases and J by 2 bases, with 7 bases between the two germline ends.

This clonotype was seen many times. The chain recombines TRBV5-1 with TRBJ1-4; tentatively, D is TRBD1 (6 bases). The CDR3 loop spans 15 amino acids. Trimming cost V 5 bases and J 4 bases, with 15 bases left between them. CDR1 is SGHRS, CDR2 YFSETQ, per germline. DNA for the CDR3: TGCGCCAGCAGATCCCCGACAGGTTATAATGAAAAACTGTTTTTT. It codes for CASRSPTGYNEKLFF.

This clonotype occurred many times. This chain connects TRBV27 to TRBJ2-7, with no clear D. This CDR3 is 14 amino acids long. The V end was cut by 1 base, the J end by 2 bases, with 9 bases between. Per germline, CDR1 MNHEY and CDR2 SMNVEV (reference sequence). In nucleotides, the CDR3 is TGTGCCAGCAGTTTATTACCCGGAGCCTACGAGCAGTACTTC. Its protein product is CASSLLPGAYEQYF.

This clonotype occurred many times. The J gene is TRBJ2-4, the V gene TRBV6-2 or TRBV6-3; perhaps TRBD2 as D (6 bases). The germline V gene encodes CDR1 MNHEY and CDR2 SVGEGT. There are 12 residues in the CDR3. V lost 6 bases, J lost 7 bases, and 10 bases lay in between. CDR3 amino acids: CASSGRRNIQYF. Written as DNA, the CDR3 is TGTGCCAGCAGCGGGAGAAGGAACATTCAGTACTTC.

This clonotype was detected many times. V gene TRBV19 combines with J gene TRBJ2-3; tentatively, D is TRBD2 (6 bases). Trimming cost V 5 bases and J 0 bases, with 12 bases left between them. From germline, CDR1 is LNHDA and CDR2 SQIVND (reference sequence). This CDR3 comprises 15 residues. DNA of the CDR3: TGTGCCAGTAGTTACTTAGCGGCTAGCACAGATACGCAGTATTTT. Its protein is CASSYLAASTDTQYF.

This clonotype was counted at least ten times. The chain recombines TRBV7-2 with TRBJ2-5, with 10 bases aligning to TRBD2. The CDR3 is 13 amino acids. Trimming took 7 bases from V and 3 from J; bases not matched to a gene: 2. Germline CDR1 and CDR2: SGHTA and FQGNSA. The DNA of the CDR3 is TGTGCCAGCATTACTAGCGGGAAAGAGACCCAGTACTTC. Translation gives CASITSGKETQYF.

This clonotype was counted many times. The chain combines TRBV7-9 with TRBJ2-5, with D possibly being TRBD2 (5 bases). The germline gives CDR1 SEHNR, CDR2 FQNEAQ (reference sequence). This CDR3 has 16 residues. V lost 6 bases, J lost 3 bases, and 20 bases lay in between. CDR3 nucleotides: TGTGCCAGCAGACCTTACCGGGAAGGGAACAAAGAGACCCAGTACTTC. Its translation: CASRPYREGNKETQYF.